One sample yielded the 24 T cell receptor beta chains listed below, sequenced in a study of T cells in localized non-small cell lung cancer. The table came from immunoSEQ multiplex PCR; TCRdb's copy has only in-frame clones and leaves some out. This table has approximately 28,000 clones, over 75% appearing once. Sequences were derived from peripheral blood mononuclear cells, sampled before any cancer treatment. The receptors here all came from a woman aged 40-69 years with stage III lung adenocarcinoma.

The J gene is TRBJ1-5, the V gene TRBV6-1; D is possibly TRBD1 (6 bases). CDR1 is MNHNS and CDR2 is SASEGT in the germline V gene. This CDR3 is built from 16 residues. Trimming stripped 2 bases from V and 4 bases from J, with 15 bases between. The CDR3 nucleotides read TGTGCCAGCAGTGAAAGAGTCAGGCAGGGGAATCAGCCCCAGCATTTT. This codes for CASSERVRQGNQPQHF.

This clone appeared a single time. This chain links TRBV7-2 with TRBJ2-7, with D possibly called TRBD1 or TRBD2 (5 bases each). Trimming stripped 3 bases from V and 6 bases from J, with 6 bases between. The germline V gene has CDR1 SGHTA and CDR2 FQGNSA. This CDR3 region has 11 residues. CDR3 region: CASSFGAEQYF. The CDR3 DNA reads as TGTGCCAGCAGCTTCGGGGCCGAGCAGTACTTC.

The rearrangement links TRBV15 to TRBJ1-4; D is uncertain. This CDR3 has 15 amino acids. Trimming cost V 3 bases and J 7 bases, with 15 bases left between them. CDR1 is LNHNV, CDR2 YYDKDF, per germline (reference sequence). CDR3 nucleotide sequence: TGTGCCACCAGCAGCCAATCCCCCGGCGGTGAAAAACTGTTTTTT. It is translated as CATSSQSPGGEKLFF. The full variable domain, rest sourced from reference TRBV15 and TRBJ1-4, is DAMVIQNPRYQVTQFGKPVTLSCSQTLNHNVMYWYQQKSSQAPKLLFHYYDKDFNNEADTPDNFQSRRPNTSFCFLDIRSPGLGDTAMYLCATSSQSPGGEKLFFGSGTQLSVL.

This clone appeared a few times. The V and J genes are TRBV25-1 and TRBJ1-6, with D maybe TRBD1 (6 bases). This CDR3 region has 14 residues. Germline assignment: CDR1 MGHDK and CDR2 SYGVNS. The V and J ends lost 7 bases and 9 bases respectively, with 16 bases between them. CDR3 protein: CASNGYRDASPLHF. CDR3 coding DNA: TGTGCCAGCAACGGGTACAGGGACGCTTCACCCCTCCACTTT.

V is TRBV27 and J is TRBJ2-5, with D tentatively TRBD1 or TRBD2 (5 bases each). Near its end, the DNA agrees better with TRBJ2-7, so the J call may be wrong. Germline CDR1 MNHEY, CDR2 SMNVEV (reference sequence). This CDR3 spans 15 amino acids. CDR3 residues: CASSLAPGSSYEQYF. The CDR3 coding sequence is TGTGCCAGCAGTTTAGCCCCAGGGAGCTCCTACGAGCAGTACTTC.

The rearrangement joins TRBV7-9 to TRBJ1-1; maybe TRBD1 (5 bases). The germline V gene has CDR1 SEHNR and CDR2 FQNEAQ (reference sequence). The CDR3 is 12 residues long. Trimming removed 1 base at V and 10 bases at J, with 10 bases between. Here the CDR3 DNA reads TGTGCCAGCAGCTTAGTTCTAAGGGGAGCTTTCTTT. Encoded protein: CASSLVLRGAFF.

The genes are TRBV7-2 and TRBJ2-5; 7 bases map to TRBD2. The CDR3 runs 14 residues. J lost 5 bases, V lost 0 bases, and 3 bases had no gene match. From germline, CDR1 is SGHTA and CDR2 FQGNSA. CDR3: CASSLAAGAETQYF. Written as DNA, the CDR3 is TGTGCCAGCAGCTTAGCGGCGGGAGCCGAGACCCAGTACTTC.

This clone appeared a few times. As DNA, the CDR3 is TGTGCCAGCAGGGCAGGGGGCGCGAACACCGGGGAGCTGTTTTTT. Its protein product is CASRAGGANTGELFF. This sequence joins TRBV2 and TRBJ2-2; 8 bases are shared with TRBD1. Germline V gene lookup returns CDR1 SNHLY and CDR2 FYNNEI. The CDR3 covers 15 residues. The V gene end was trimmed by 6 bases and the J gene end by 0 bases; junction bases not matched to a gene: 3.

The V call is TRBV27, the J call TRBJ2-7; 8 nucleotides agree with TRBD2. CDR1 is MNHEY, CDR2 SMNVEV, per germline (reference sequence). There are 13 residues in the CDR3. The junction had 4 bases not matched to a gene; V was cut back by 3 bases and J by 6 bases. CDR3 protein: CASSFYSGTEQYF. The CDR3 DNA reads TGTGCCAGCAGTTTTTATAGCGGGACCGAGCAGTACTTC.

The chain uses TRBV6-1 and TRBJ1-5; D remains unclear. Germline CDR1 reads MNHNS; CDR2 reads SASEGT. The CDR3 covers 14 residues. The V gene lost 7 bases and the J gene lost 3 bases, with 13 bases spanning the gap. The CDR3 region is CASIDQIFNQPQHF. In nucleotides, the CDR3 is TGTGCCAGCATTGATCAGATATTCAATCAGCCCCAGCATTTT.

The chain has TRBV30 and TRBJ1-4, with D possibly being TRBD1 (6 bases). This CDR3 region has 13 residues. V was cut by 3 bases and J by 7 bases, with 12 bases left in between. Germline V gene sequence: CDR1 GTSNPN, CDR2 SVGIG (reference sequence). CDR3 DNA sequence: TGTGCCTGGAGGGAAACAGGGTTTGAAAAACTGTTTTTT. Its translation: CAWRETGFEKLFF.

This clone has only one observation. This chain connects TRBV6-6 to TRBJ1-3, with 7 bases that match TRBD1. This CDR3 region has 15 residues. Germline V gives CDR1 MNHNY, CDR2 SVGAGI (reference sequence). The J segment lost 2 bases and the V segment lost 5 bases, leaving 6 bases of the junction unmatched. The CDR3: CASSAGTEPGNTIYF. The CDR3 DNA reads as TGTGCCAGCAGTGCCGGGACAGAACCTGGAAACACCATATATTTT.

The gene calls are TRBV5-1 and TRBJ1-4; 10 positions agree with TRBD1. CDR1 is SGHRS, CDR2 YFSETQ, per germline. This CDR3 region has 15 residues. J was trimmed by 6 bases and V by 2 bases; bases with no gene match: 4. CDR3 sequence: CASSLLGQGDEKLFF. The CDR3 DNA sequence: TGCGCCAGCAGCTTATTAGGACAGGGGGATGAAAAACTGTTTTTT.

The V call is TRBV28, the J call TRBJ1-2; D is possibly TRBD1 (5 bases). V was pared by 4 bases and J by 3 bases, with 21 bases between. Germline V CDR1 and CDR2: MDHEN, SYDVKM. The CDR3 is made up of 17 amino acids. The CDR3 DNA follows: TGTGCCAGCAGTTCGACCCTCTCCCGTGAAGGGGACTATGGCTACACCTTC. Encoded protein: CASSSTLSREGDYGYTF.

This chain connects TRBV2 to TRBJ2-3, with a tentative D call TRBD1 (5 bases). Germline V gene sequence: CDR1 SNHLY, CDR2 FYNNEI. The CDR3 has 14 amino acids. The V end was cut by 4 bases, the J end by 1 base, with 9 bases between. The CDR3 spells CASSVGRGTDTQYF. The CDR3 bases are TGTGCCAGCAGTGTAGGCAGGGGCACAGATACGCAGTATTTT.

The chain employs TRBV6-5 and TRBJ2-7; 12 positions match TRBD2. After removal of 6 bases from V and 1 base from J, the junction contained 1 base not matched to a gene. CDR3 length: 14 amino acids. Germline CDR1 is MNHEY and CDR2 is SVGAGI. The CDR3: CASRGLAGSYEQYF. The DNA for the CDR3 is TGTGCCAGCAGAGGACTAGCGGGGTCCTACGAGCAGTACTTC.

For the CDR3, the DNA is TGTGCCAGCTCACCACGGGCCCAAGAGACCCAGTACTTC. This codes for CASSPRAQETQYF. The chain combines TRBV18 with TRBJ2-5, with D unresolved. Germline CDR1 KGHSH, CDR2 LQKENI. With 1 base removed from V and 1 base from J, the gap between germline ends came to 4 bases. The CDR3 totals 13 residues.

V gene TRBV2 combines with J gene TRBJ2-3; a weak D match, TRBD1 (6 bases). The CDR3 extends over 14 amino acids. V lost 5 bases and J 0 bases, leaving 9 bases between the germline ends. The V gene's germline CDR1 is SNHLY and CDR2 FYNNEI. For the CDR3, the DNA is TGTGCCAGCAGTTACAGGGATAGCACAGATACGCAGTATTTT. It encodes CASSYRDSTDTQYF.

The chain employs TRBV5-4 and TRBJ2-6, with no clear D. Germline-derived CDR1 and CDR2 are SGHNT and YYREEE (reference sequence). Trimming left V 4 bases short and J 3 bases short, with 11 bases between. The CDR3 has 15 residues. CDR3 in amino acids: CASSPGTVGANVLTF. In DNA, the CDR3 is TGTGCCAGCAGCCCAGGCACCGTTGGGGCCAACGTCCTGACTTTC.

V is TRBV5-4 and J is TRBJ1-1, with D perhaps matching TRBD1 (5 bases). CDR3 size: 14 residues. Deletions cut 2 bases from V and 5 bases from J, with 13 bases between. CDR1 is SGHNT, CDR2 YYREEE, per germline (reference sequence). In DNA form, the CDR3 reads TGTGCCAGCAGCTTCATCGGTAGGGGAACTGAAGCTTTCTTT. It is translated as CASSFIGRGTEAFF.

CDR3 loop: CASRPAGDTGELFF. CDR3 bases: TGTGCCAGCAGGCCAGCGGGAGACACCGGGGAGCTGTTTTTT. This rearrangement joins TRBV6-4 to TRBJ2-2, with 8 bases fitting TRBD2. This CDR3 region has 14 residues. Germline V gene sequence: CDR1 MRHNA, CDR2 SNTAGT. V trimming: 6 bases; J trimming: 3 bases; junction bases outside the gene matches: 3.

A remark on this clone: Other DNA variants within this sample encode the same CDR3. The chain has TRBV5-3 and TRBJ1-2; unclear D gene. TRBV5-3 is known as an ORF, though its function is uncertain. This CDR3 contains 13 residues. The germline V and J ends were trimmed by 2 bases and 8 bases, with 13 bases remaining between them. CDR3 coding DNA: TGTGCCAGAAGCTTTACCGGGCTAGGCGGCTACACCTTC. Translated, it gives CARSFTGLGGYTF.

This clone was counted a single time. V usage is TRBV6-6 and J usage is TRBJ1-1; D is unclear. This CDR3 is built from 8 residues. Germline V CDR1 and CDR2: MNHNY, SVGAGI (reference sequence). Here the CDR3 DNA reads TGTACGACTTCGGGAGCTTTCTTT. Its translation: CTTSGAFF.

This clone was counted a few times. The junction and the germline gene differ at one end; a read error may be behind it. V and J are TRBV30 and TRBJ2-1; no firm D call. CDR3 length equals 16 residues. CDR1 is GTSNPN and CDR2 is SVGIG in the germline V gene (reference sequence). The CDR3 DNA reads TGTGCCTGGAGTCGGCTCCTAAGTCTTTCCTCCAATGAGCAGTTCTTC. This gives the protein CAWSRLLSLSSNEQFF.